Listed here are 25 T cell receptor beta chains from one sample, sequenced in a study of radiation and T cells in renal cell carcinoma. Specified time point: blood 4 weeks post-SBRT, at nephrectomy. The treatment is: 15 Gy SBRT to primary tumor, nephrectomy 4 weeks later. TCRdb keeps only in-frame clones here, not all; method: immunoSEQ multiplex PCR. The data contain 75,000 to 90,000 clones, 80% to 90% of them seen just once; the ten biggest clones take up 4.5% to 7%. The sample was blood, taken from a patient whose treatment included radiotherapy and nephrectomy. Receptor source: a woman aged 70-85 years with renal cell carcinoma.

The rearrangement uses TRBV4-3 and TRBJ1-1; unclear D gene. The CDR3 is 14 residues long. In germline, CDR1 is LGHNA, CDR2 YSLEER. Between the trimmed V and J ends, which lost 0 bases and 7 bases, there was a span of 12 bases. The CDR3 DNA is TGCGCCAGCAGCCAAGAAATCTGGAATTTTGAAGCTTTCTTT. Protein sequence: CASSQEIWNFEAFF.

The chain recombines TRBV28 with TRBJ1-2; D gene ambiguous. The CDR3 runs 12 residues. V lost 10 bases and J 4 bases, leaving 13 bases between the germline ends. Germline V CDR1 and CDR2: MDHEN, SYDVKM. CDR3 protein: CATLLGVYGYTF. Here the CDR3 DNA reads TGTGCCACCCTTCTTGGGGTCTATGGCTACACCTTC.

This CDR3 is CASSLRRGQETQYF. CDR3 nucleotides: TGTGCCAGCAGCTTAAGGCGGGGGCAAGAGACCCAGTACTTC. This chain joins TRBV7-3 and TRBJ2-5; 7 nucleotides line up with TRBD2. Per germline, CDR1 SGHTA and CDR2 FQGTGA. J gave up 2 bases and V 1 base, and 1 base lay outside the gene matches. The CDR3 covers 14 residues.

The rearrangement links TRBV5-1 to TRBJ2-3, with 7 bases that match TRBD1. The CDR3 is 14 residues long. Germline lookup yields CDR1 SGHRS and CDR2 YFSETQ. The J segment lost 6 bases and the V segment lost 3 bases, leaving 7 bases of the junction unmatched. As DNA, the CDR3 is TGCGCCAGCAGCTCGGGACAGCTACTCGATACGCAGTATTTT. Its translation: CASSSGQLLDTQYF.

This clone was seen a handful of times. V usage is TRBV30 and J usage is TRBJ1-1; TRBD1 might be the D (5 bases). This CDR3 spans 11 amino acids. CDR1 is GTSNPN, CDR2 SVGIG, per germline (reference sequence). The V end was cut by 4 bases, the J end by 11 bases, with 14 bases between. The CDR3 region is CAWTSGPGAFF. CDR3 coding DNA: TGTGCCTGGACGTCAGGGCCGGGGGCTTTCTTT.

The chain recombines TRBV2 with TRBJ1-5, with D uncertain. Deletions cut 5 bases from V and 1 base from J, with 12 bases between. The CDR3 contains 15 residues. Per germline, CDR1 SNHLY and CDR2 FYNNEI. Here the CDR3 reads CASSIAEASNQPQHF. The CDR3 bases are TGTGCCAGCAGTATCGCAGAGGCCAGCAATCAGCCCCAGCATTTT. Based on the CDR3 plus reference TRBV2 and TRBJ1-5, the full variable domain is EPEVTQTPSHQVTQMGQEVILRCVPISNHLYFYWYRQILGQKVEFLVSFYNNEISEKSEIFDDQFSVERPDGSNFTLKIRSTKLEDSAMYFCASSIAEASNQPQHFGDGTRLSIL.

The V call is TRBV7-2, the J call TRBJ2-3; TRBD2 aligns across 7 bases. CDR1 is SGHTA and CDR2 is FQGNSA in the germline V gene. CDR3 length equals 15 residues. The V gene end was trimmed by 4 bases and the J gene end by 1 base; junction bases not matched to a gene: 5. DNA of the CDR3: TGTGCCAGCAGCTCTCAGCGGGGACGCACAGATACGCAGTATTTT. Translation: CASSSQRGRTDTQYF.

This chain links TRBV4-3 with TRBJ2-1; 8 nucleotides agree with TRBD1. The V and J ends lost 0 bases and 9 bases, in that order; junction bases with no gene match: 7. The germline V gene has CDR1 LGHNA and CDR2 YSLEER. The length of the CDR3 is 15 residues. Here the CDR3 reads CASSQEDRGTSEQFF. CDR3 coding DNA: TGCGCCAGCAGCCAAGAAGACAGGGGAACGAGTGAGCAGTTCTTC.

This sequence joins TRBV7-3 and TRBJ1-4; TRBD1 aligns across 7 bases. V lost 5 bases to trimming and J lost 0 bases; unmatched junction nucleotides: 12. Germline V gene sequence: CDR1 SGHTA, CDR2 FQGTGA. The CDR3 has 18 residues. CDR3 amino acids: CASSTTPDRTATNEKLFF. The CDR3 coding sequence is TGTGCCAGCAGCACGACCCCGGACAGGACCGCAACTAATGAAAAACTGTTTTTT.

The chain combines TRBV6-6 with TRBJ1-4, with D perhaps matching TRBD1 (6 bases). Trimming removed 8 bases from V and 5 bases from J, with 12 bases in between. Per the germline V gene, CDR1 is MNHNY and CDR2 is SVGAGI (reference sequence). This CDR3 has 13 residues. CDR3 region: CASDRRPNEKLFF. Here the CDR3 DNA reads TGTGCCAGCGACAGGAGGCCGAATGAAAAACTGTTTTTT.

This chain uses TRBV6-6 with TRBJ1-2; TRBD1 is a possible D gene (5 bases). CDR3 length equals 14 residues. Germline V lookup: CDR1 MNHNY, CDR2 SVGAGI (reference sequence). V lost 6 bases, J lost 8 bases, and 19 bases lay in between. The CDR3, as DNA: TGTGCCAGCAGCTCGGGGGGAGTAACTAGGGGCTACACCTTC. It translates to CASSSGGVTRGYTF.

V usage is TRBV27 and J usage is TRBJ2-5; D unclear. The V gene lost 0 bases and the J gene lost 4 bases, with 15 bases spanning the gap. CDR3 length: 16 residues. The germline V gene has CDR1 MNHEY and CDR2 SMNVEV (reference sequence). The CDR3 protein is CASSLSSGPGLETQYF. The CDR3 nucleotides are TGTGCCAGCAGTTTATCGTCAGGTCCGGGTTTAGAGACCCAGTACTTC.

The genes are TRBV19 and TRBJ1-6; 8 nucleotides line up with TRBD1. Germline loops: CDR1 LNHDA, CDR2 SQIVND (reference sequence). The CDR3 is made up of 15 amino acids. The ends lost 5 bases at V and 9 bases at J; junction bases unmatched: 9. CDR3 DNA: TGTGCCAGTAGTCCCCCGGACAGGGCTGCTTCACCCCTCCACTTT. It is translated as CASSPPDRAASPLHF.

V and J are TRBV19 and TRBJ2-7; 12 nucleotides line up with TRBD2. The V and J ends lost 6 bases and 2 bases, in that order; junction bases with no gene match: 2. Germline CDR1 and CDR2: LNHDA and SQIVND (reference sequence). The CDR3 has 14 residues. The CDR3 spells CASSLAGGPYEQYF. DNA of the CDR3: TGTGCCAGTAGCCTAGCGGGGGGGCCCTACGAGCAGTACTTC. The full variable domain, in which reference TRBV19 and TRBJ2-7 provide the parts outside the CDR3, is DGGITQSPKYLFRKEGQNVTLSCEQNLNHDAMYWYRQDPGQGLRLIYYSQIVNDFQKGDIAEGYSVSREKKESFPLTVTSAQKNPTAFYLCASSLAGGPYEQYFGPGTRLTVT.

The V and J genes are TRBV19 and TRBJ1-6; 7 bases line up with TRBD1. Germline assignment: CDR1 LNHDA and CDR2 SQIVND (reference sequence). The J segment lost 10 bases and the V segment lost 5 bases, leaving 5 bases of the junction unmatched. The CDR3 loop spans 13 amino acids. The CDR3 reads CASSATGVSPLHF. For the CDR3, the DNA is TGTGCCAGTAGTGCTACAGGGGTGTCACCCCTCCACTTT.

The chain combines TRBV10-3 with TRBJ2-7; TRBD1 aligns across 7 bases. V gave up 8 bases and J gave up 3 bases; unmatched junction bases: 7. This CDR3 is 13 amino acids long. The germline CDR1 and CDR2 sequences are ENHRY and SYGVKD. The CDR3, as DNA: TGTGCCATCGGGGGACAGCTACACTACGAGCAGTACTTC. It translates to CAIGGQLHYEQYF.

The V gene is TRBV19, the J gene TRBJ1-2, with 7 nucleotides matching TRBD1. Trimming cost V 9 bases and J 0 bases; bases outside gene matches: 10. The length of the CDR3 is 15 residues. The germline CDR1 and CDR2 sequences are LNHDA and SQIVND (reference sequence). CDR3 sequence: CASRSGQKPNYGYTF. The CDR3, as DNA: TGTGCCAGCCGGTCGGGACAGAAACCTAACTATGGCTACACCTTC.

The J gene is TRBJ1-3, the V gene TRBV5-6, with D tentatively TRBD1 (5 bases). The CDR3 has 16 residues. Germline-derived CDR1 and CDR2 are SGHDT and YYEEEE. Trimming cost V 3 bases and J 2 bases, with 15 bases left between them. This CDR3 is CASSSSQGGAGNTIYF. The CDR3 DNA reads TGTGCCAGCAGCTCCTCGCAGGGAGGGGCTGGAAACACCATATATTTT.

The chain recombines TRBV5-1 with TRBJ2-7; 7 positions match TRBD2. Germline CDR1 reads SGHRS; CDR2 reads YFSETQ. The CDR3 is 13 residues long. Trimming took 6 bases from V and 6 from J; bases not matched to a gene: 9. The CDR3, as DNA: TGCGCCAGCACCCCCCAACCGGGGGGCGAGCAGTACTTC. This translates into CASTPQPGGEQYF.

V is TRBV28 and J is TRBJ2-3, with TRBD2 as a possible D gene (5 bases). Trimming shortened V by 5 bases and J by 5 bases, and 20 bases separated the two germline ends. This CDR3 has 16 amino acids. CDR1 and CDR2 from the germline V gene are MDHEN and SYDVKM. Here the CDR3 reads CASSPPSRNRGDTQYF. The CDR3 DNA reads TGTGCCAGCAGTCCCCCCTCGCGAAACCGGGGAGATACGCAGTATTTT.

The chain employs TRBV7-8 and TRBJ1-1; D gene unclear. Germline CDR1 reads SGHVS; CDR2 reads FQNEAQ. The CDR3 is made up of 14 amino acids. Trimming took 4 bases from V and 10 from J, leaving 19 bases between them. The CDR3 here is CASSSSGRGGRAFF. DNA of the CDR3: TGTGCCAGCAGCTCCTCTGGACGGGGAGGTAGAGCTTTCTTT. Complete variable domain (other parts from reference TRBV7-8 and TRBJ1-1): GAGVSQSPRYKVAKRGQDVALRCDPISGHVSLFWYQQALGQGPEFLTYFQNEAQLDKSGLPSDRFFAERPEGSVSTLKIQRTQQEDSAVYLCASSSSGRGGRAFFGQGTRLTVV.

This rearrangement joins TRBV12-5 to TRBJ2-1; D is possibly TRBD2 (5 bases). The V end was cut by 0 bases, the J end by 11 bases, with 8 bases between. There are 12 residues in the CDR3. Germline V lookup: CDR1 LGHNT, CDR2 FRNRAP. CDR3 in amino acids: CASGLVTGKQFF. The CDR3 nucleotides read TGTGCTAGTGGTTTGGTAACCGGGAAGCAGTTCTTC.

The gene calls are TRBV5-5 and TRBJ2-2; D is perhaps TRBD1 (5 bases). Trimming shortened V by 2 bases and J by 7 bases, and 15 bases separated the two germline ends. Germline V gene sequence: CDR1 SGHKS, CDR2 YYEKEE (reference sequence). The CDR3 totals 15 residues. The CDR3 coding sequence is TGTGCCAGCAGCTTCATAGCAGGGCAGGGCGGGGAGCTGTTTTTT. Amino acid sequence: CASSFIAGQGGELFF.

The chain uses TRBV7-6 and TRBJ2-1, with 9 positions matching TRBD2. Losses at the gene ends were 5 bases for V and 5 bases for J; bases not matched to a gene: 7. Germline lookup yields CDR1 SGHVS and CDR2 FNYEAQ. The length of the CDR3 is 15 residues. This CDR3 is CASSLSGTSHNEQFF. The CDR3 DNA reads TGTGCCAGCAGCCTCTCCGGGACTAGCCACAATGAGCAGTTCTTC.

V is TRBV28 and J is TRBJ1-5, with D hard to call. Trimming removed 4 bases at V and 4 bases at J, with 8 bases between. Looked up from germline, CDR1 is MDHEN and CDR2 is SYDVKM. This CDR3 has 13 residues. DNA of the CDR3: TGTGCCAGCAGTTCAGGTCGAAATCAGCCCCAGCATTTT. This encodes CASSSGRNQPQHF.